This TCR beta chain was obtained from a study of radiation and T cells in renal cell carcinoma. General study findings and limits: In blood, top tumor clones expanded by 2 weeks, shrinking by 4.

In the case of this clone: Antigen specificity is unknown.

Some clones are missing from TCRdb's copy, which holds only in-frame ones; the method was immunoSEQ multiplex PCR. This sample has roughly 90,000 clones, with around four fifths found just once. Noted time point: blood 4 weeks post-SBRT, at nephrectomy. Documented treatment: 15 Gy SBRT to primary tumor, nephrectomy 4 weeks later. The tumor was a clear cell renal cell carcinoma. The V end lost 7 bases, the J end lost 3 bases, and 15 bases lay between the germline ends. CDR1 is MNHNY, CDR2 SVGAGI, per germline (reference sequence). This CDR3 is 14 amino acids long. This clonotype was sampled from a man aged 50 to 59 with renal cell carcinoma. Source: blood, taken from a patient whose treatment included radiotherapy and nephrectomy. The chain links TRBV6-6 to TRBJ1-1; D perhaps matches TRBD1 (6 bases). The CDR3 reads CASTHLEGDTEAFF. CDR3 nucleotide sequence: TGTGCCAGCACCCATTTAGAGGGGGACACTGAAGCTTTCTTT.